These T cell receptor beta chains were read from a single sample in a study of T cell repertoires in cytomegalovirus infection. TCRdb independently ran MiXCR on the reads; one entry per CDR3 protein. The data show under 150,000 distinct CDR3 sequences, with more than 7% seen just once and 10% held by the top ten. Sequencing was carried out using PBMCs. The receptors were gathered from a human donor in good health (CMV status not recorded). Some clones in this sample may be carry-over from other donors' samples. Both conserved end residues are part of each CDR3. D genes are given only for firm matches. Only part of the rows carry a size: once, few, many, or a class if the clone is expanded.

j_call	v_call	clone_size	d_call	cdr3_nt	cdr3_aa
TRBJ2-3	TRBV11-2	many	TRBD1	TGTGCCAGCAGCCGAGGACAGGGGGCAATATATACGCAGTATTTT	CASSRGQGAIYTQYF
TRBJ1-2	TRBV7-8	many	NA	TGTGCCAGCAGCTTAATCGGCGCTAACTATGGCTACACCTTC	CASSLIGANYGYTF
TRBJ2-7	TRBV20-1	few	TRBD2	TGCAGTGCTAGAGGAGGGACTAGCGGGGCTTTAGGGGAGTACTTC	CSARGGTSGALGEYF
TRBJ1-1	TRBV5-4	many	NA	TGTGCCAGCAGCTTGTTGCAGGGCGGCACTGAAGCTTTCTTT	CASSLLQGGTEAFF
TRBJ2-5	TRBV11-2	many	NA	TGTGCCAGCGGGCGACTCCTGGGGGAGACCCAGTACTTC	CASGRLLGETQYF
TRBJ2-7	TRBV7-9	many	NA	TGTGCCAGCAATCAGGGAGGCTACGAGCAGTACTTC	CASNQGGYEQYF
TRBJ2-7	TRBV2	few	TRBD1	TGTGCCAGCCGACAGGGGGCGATTAACGAGCAGTACTTC	CASRQGAINEQYF
TRBJ2-7	TRBV12-3/TRBV12-4	few	NA	TGTGCCAGCAGTTTCCCAGGGAGGTCTCCGGACGAGCAGTACTTC	CASSFPGRSPDEQYF
TRBJ1-1	TRBV4-1	NA	NA	TGCGCCAGCAGCCGAAGACAGGAAGCTTTCTTT	CASSRRQEAFF
TRBJ2-3	TRBV5-1	medium-sized	TRBD1	TGCGCCAGCAGCCCCGGACAGGAAAGCACAGATACGCAGTATTTT	CASSPGQESTDTQYF
TRBJ2-7	TRBV20-1	many	NA	TGCAGTGCTAGAGATATTAAGGGGCTAAAGGCCTACGAGCAGTACTTC	CSARDIKGLKAYEQYF
TRBJ2-1	TRBV7-6	many	NA	TGTGCCAGCAGCCTTGGTGCCGGGAATGAGCAGTTCTTC	CASSLGAGNEQFF
TRBJ2-7	TRBV7-2	many	NA	TGTGCCAGCAGCTTAGGACCGACAGCATACGAGCAGTACTTC	CASSLGPTAYEQYF
TRBJ2-2	TRBV19	many	NA	TGTGCCAGTAGTATACACCTATACACCGGGGAGCTGTTTTTT	CASSIHLYTGELFF
TRBJ2-3	TRBV7-2	many	NA	TGTGCCAGTAGCAACCAGAGGGGAGGCACAGATACGCAGTATTTT	CASSNQRGGTDTQYF
TRBJ1-6	TRBV6-5	NA	NA	TGTGCCAGCAGCCCCGGTTGGGGTTACCTCCACTTT	CASSPGWGYLHF
TRBJ2-2	TRBV20-1	many	TRBD1	TGCAGTGCTAGAGATGCAAGACAGGGGAACACCGGGGAGCTGTTTTTT	CSARDARQGNTGELFF
TRBJ2-7	TRBV4-1	many	NA	TGCGCCAGCAGCCAAGAATACGTGTGGGACAACGAGCAGTACTTC	CASSQEYVWDNEQYF
TRBJ1-2	TRBV28	many	TRBD1	TGTGCCAGCAGTTTACCCTTGGGGGGACAGGGTTTTATGGCGAAAACCACCGAGAGCTATGGCTACACCTTC	CASSLPLGGQGFMAKTTESYGYTF
TRBJ1-1	TRBV3-1	few	NA	TGTGCCAGCAGCCAAGATCGACGGTTAAACACTGAAGCTTTCTTT	CASSQDRRLNTEAFF
TRBJ1-1	TRBV28	NA	NA	TGTGCCAGTTTCCTCCGGATGGGAACTGAAGCTTTCTTT	CASFLRMGTEAFF
TRBJ2-3	TRBV11-2	many	NA	TGTGCCAGCAGCTTACTCCCGAGAGGGGGGGGGAACACAGATACGCAGTATTTT	CASSLLPRGGGNTDTQYF
TRBJ2-7	TRBV15	few	NA	TGTGCCACCAGCAGAGATAGGGGGACCTACGAGCAGTACTTC	CATSRDRGTYEQYF
TRBJ2-7	TRBV14	NA	NA	TGTGCCAGCAGCCAAGCGGGGTCCTCCGAGCAGTACTTC	CASSQAGSSEQYF
TRBJ1-1	TRBV7-2	many	TRBD1	TGTGCCAGCAGCTTAACAGGGGCGATCACTGAAGCTTTCTTT	CASSLTGAITEAFF
TRBJ1-6	TRBV2	NA	NA	TGTGCCAGCACTCCAGGGAGCTCCTATAATTCACCCCTCCACTTT	CASTPGSSYNSPLHF
TRBJ2-7	TRBV29-1	many	NA	TGCAGCGTTGAAGATCCCGCGGTCCCCTACGAGCAGTACTTC	CSVEDPAVPYEQYF
TRBJ1-1	TRBV14	many	NA	TGTGCCAGCAGCCATCAGGAGAACACTGAAGCTTTCTTT	CASSHQENTEAFF
TRBJ1-1	TRBV7-2	many	NA	TGTGCCAGCAGCCCGGGGGGGTGGGGTACTGAAGCTTTCTTT	CASSPGGWGTEAFF
TRBJ1-1	TRBV19	NA	NA	TGTGCCAGTAGTACCTGGGGAGGGACTGAAGCTTTCTTT	CASSTWGGTEAFF
TRBJ1-6	TRBV28	many	NA	TGTGCCAGCAGTTTATCGACAGGCTCGGGATATAATTCACCCCTCCACTTT	CASSLSTGSGYNSPLHF
TRBJ2-1	TRBV12-3/TRBV12-4	few	NA	TGTGCCAGCAGCCAGAACAGCGCCTACAATGAGCAGTTCTTC	CASSQNSAYNEQFF
TRBJ1-1	TRBV5-1	few	TRBD1	TGCGCCAGCAGCTTGGAGGATACAGGGGTTTGGAACACTGAAGCTTTCTTT	CASSLEDTGVWNTEAFF
TRBJ2-3	TRBV7-8	many	TRBD1	TGTGCCAGCAGCTTGACCGGGACAGCCCGTGATACGCAGTATTTT	CASSLTGTARDTQYF
TRBJ2-7	TRBV2	many	TRBD1	TGTGCCAGCAGTCCCATTGGGGGGACAGGGGGTATGTACGAGCAGTACTTC	CASSPIGGTGGMYEQYF
TRBJ1-2	TRBV12-3/TRBV12-4	many	NA	TGTGCCAGCAGTTTAGGGCGGATCTATGGCTACACCTTC	CASSLGRIYGYTF
TRBJ1-5	TRBV20-1	NA	TRBD1	TGCAGTGCTAGAAGTGGACAGGGTATGGGTCAGCCCCAGCATTTT	CSARSGQGMGQPQHF
TRBJ1-2	TRBV7-9	many	NA	TGTGCCAGCAGCCGGGACGCGGGCTTTAACTATGGCTACACCTTC	CASSRDAGFNYGYTF
TRBJ2-5	TRBV28	many	NA	TGTGCCAGCAGGGAGGGGGGTAAGGAGACCCAGTACTTC	CASREGGKETQYF
TRBJ1-5	TRBV7-2	many	NA	TGTGCCAGCAGCTTAATAGACAATCAGCCCCAGCATTTT	CASSLIDNQPQHF
TRBJ2-5	TRBV7-3	many	TRBD2	TGTGCCAGCAGCCGAGCTAGCGGGGGCCTCCAAGAGACCCAGTACTTC	CASSRASGGLQETQYF
TRBJ1-5	TRBV12-3/TRBV12-4	many	TRBD1	TGTGCCAGCCGAACCGGGACAGGGTCCCCCAATCAGCCCCAGCATTTT	CASRTGTGSPNQPQHF
TRBJ2-1	TRBV20-1	many	TRBD2	TGCAGTGCCACCGGGACTAGCGACAATGAGCAGTTCTTC	CSATGTSDNEQFF
TRBJ2-3	TRBV19	NA	NA	TGTGCCAGCCAACTACGGAGCACAGATACGCAGTATTTT	CASQLRSTDTQYF
TRBJ1-1	TRBV5-4	many	TRBD1	TGTGCCAGCAGCCCGCCCGGACAGGGGCGAACTGAAGCTTTCTTT	CASSPPGQGRTEAFF
TRBJ2-7	TRBV5-6	few	TRBD1	TGTGCCAGCAGCTTGGCCCAGGGGGCCCGCTACGAGCAGTACTTC	CASSLAQGARYEQYF
TRBJ1-1	TRBV11-2	NA	NA	TGTGCCAGCAGCTTAGATAAATGGGTGCTGGGGAGCACTGAAGCTTTCTTT	CASSLDKWVLGSTEAFF
TRBJ1-5	TRBV12-3/TRBV12-4	NA	NA	TGTGCCAGCAGTTTAAGGGCCGGTCTTAGCAATCAGCCCCAGCATTTT	CASSLRAGLSNQPQHF
TRBJ1-5	TRBV7-2	many	NA	TGTGCCAGCAGTACTCGGACACATGGCAATCAGCCCCAGCATTTT	CASSTRTHGNQPQHF
TRBJ2-1	TRBV2	many	NA	TGTGCCAGCAGTGGAGGCGGGCAGGGAGCGTACAATGAGCAGTTCTTC	CASSGGGQGAYNEQFF
TRBJ2-3	TRBV29-1	few	NA	TGCAGCGTTGAATCTCCCTCTCGCACAGATACGCAGTATTTT	CSVESPSRTDTQYF
TRBJ2-1	TRBV2	many	NA	TGTGCCAGCAGTGTTGGGGTCAGAGGCAATGAGCAGTTCTTC	CASSVGVRGNEQFF
TRBJ1-2	TRBV4-1	many	NA	TGCGCCAGCAGCCAAGCAAGGACAACCAACTATGGCTACACCTTC	CASSQARTTNYGYTF
TRBJ2-3	TRBV6-5	many	NA	TGTGCCAGCAGTTACTCGCCACGCACAGATACGCAGTATTTT	CASSYSPRTDTQYF
TRBJ2-1	TRBV6-2/TRBV6-3	NA	NA	TGTGCCAGCCTAGATGAGCAGTTCTTC	CASLDEQFF
TRBJ2-3	TRBV28	many	NA	TGTGCCAGCAGTACCCAAGATACGCAGTATTTT	CASSTQDTQYF
TRBJ2-7	TRBV29-1	few	TRBD2	TGCAGCGTTATCAGCGGGGGGGGAGTCTCCTACGAGCAGTACTTC	CSVISGGGVSYEQYF
TRBJ1-2	TRBV25-1	NA	NA	TGTGCCAGCAGTGAATGGGCTGAATCGGTGGGCTATGGCTACACCTTC	CASSEWAESVGYGYTF
TRBJ1-2	TRBV28	many	TRBD1	TGTGCCAGCAGTCCCTTAGGGCCTATGACCGCGACAGGGGCTGGCTACACCTTC	CASSPLGPMTATGAGYTF